Listed below are T cell receptor beta chains from one sample, sequenced in a study of PD-1 blockade in classical Hodgkin lymphoma. Clones were sequenced by immunoSEQ multiplex PCR, and TCRdb holds only the in-frame ones, with some missing. The table includes some 84,000 clones, 85% to 95% detected once. Material: peripheral blood mononuclear cells (PBMCs), obtained before the second cycle of nivolumab. The receptor source for this set is a human donor with classical Hodgkin lymphoma. Both conserved end residues are part of each CDR3. Each record gives: CDR3 protein, CDR3 DNA, V gene, clone size, D gene, J gene. A D gene is named only where the DNA matches it firmly. Size is stated for part of the rows, as once, few or many counts, or as a class when the clone is expanded.

CASISQGEVGDEQYF	TGTGCCAGCATATCCCAAGGGGAAGTAGGTGACGAGCAGTACTTC	TRBV13	.	.	TRBJ2-7
CASSPGTSGIRPYEQYF	TGTGCCAGCAGCCCTGGGACTAGCGGGATTCGGCCGTACGAGCAGTACTTC	TRBV11-2	.	TRBD2	TRBJ2-7
CASSLRLGGLLFF	TGTGCCAGCAGTTTGCGTTTGGGCGGGCTACTGTTCTTC	TRBV28	.	.	TRBJ2-1
CAISRTGGGNTEAFF	TGTGCCATCAGTAGGACAGGGGGGGGGAACACTGAAGCTTTCTTT	TRBV10-3	.	TRBD1	TRBJ1-1
CASSLVPDTYEQYF	TGTGCCAGCAGCTTAGTGCCAGATACCTACGAGCAGTACTTC	TRBV11-2	.	.	TRBJ2-7
CAAPARGRAFGQYF	TGTGCCGCCCCGGCGAGAGGGAGGGCCTTCGGGCAGTACTTC	TRBV6-1	.	TRBD2	TRBJ2-7
CASSLISSGQSYEQYF	TGTGCCAGCAGCTTAATATCTAGCGGCCAGTCCTACGAGCAGTACTTC	TRBV7-9	.	TRBD2	TRBJ2-7
CASSYRTGGNYGYTF	TGTGCCAGCAGTTACCGGACAGGAGGGAACTATGGCTACACCTTC	TRBV7-2	.	TRBD1	TRBJ1-2
CASILSNEQYF	TGTGCCAGCATTCTTTCAAACGAGCAGTACTTC	TRBV27	.	.	TRBJ2-7
CASSSAGAVYEQYF	TGTGCCAGCAGTTCAGCGGGAGCAGTCTACGAGCAGTACTTC	TRBV14	.	TRBD2	TRBJ2-7
CASSFPTGVPYGYTF	TGTGCCAGCAGCTTTCCCACAGGGGTGCCCTATGGCTACACCTTC	TRBV11-2	few	TRBD1	TRBJ1-2
CASSPGTGLYNEQFF	TGTGCCAGCAGTCCCGGGACAGGGCTCTACAATGAGCAGTTCTTC	TRBV27	.	TRBD1	TRBJ2-1
CASSHRRPPSEEKLFF	TGTGCCAGCAGTCACAGACGACCCCCTAGCGAAGAAAAACTGTTTTTT	TRBV6-6	.	.	TRBJ1-4
CASSLLASYNEQFF	TGTGCCAGCAGCTTGTTGGCCTCGTACAATGAGCAGTTCTTC	TRBV7-2	.	.	TRBJ2-1
CASSSGQVGPGANQPQHF	TGTGCCAGCAGTTCAGGACAGGTTGGGCCTGGGGCCAATCAGCCCCAGCATTTT	TRBV27	.	TRBD1	TRBJ1-5
CASSPLGMTPYEQYF	TGTGCCAGCAGCCCTTTGGGAATGACCCCCTACGAGCAGTACTTC	TRBV5-4	.	.	TRBJ2-7
CASSFPLLAGGTNEQYF	TGTGCCAGCAGTTTCCCACTACTAGCGGGAGGGACGAATGAGCAGTACTTC	TRBV28	.	TRBD2	TRBJ2-7
CSVNRGHGPEDEQFF	TGCAGCGTGAACAGGGGGCACGGTCCGGAGGATGAGCAGTTCTTC	TRBV29-1	once	TRBD1	TRBJ2-1
CASSLEGGRTGYTF	TGTGCCAGCAGCTTAGAAGGGGGTCGAACTGGCTACACCTTC	TRBV7-9	.	.	TRBJ1-2
CASSVERGFTEAFF	TGTGCCAGCAGTGTCGAGAGGGGCTTCACTGAAGCTTTCTTT	TRBV6-4	.	.	TRBJ1-1
CASSYEQWGDEQFF	TGTGCCAGCAGTTACGAACAGTGGGGGGATGAGCAGTTCTTC	TRBV6-6	.	.	TRBJ2-1
CASSVVGLTRGLGTSGFNEQFF	TGTGCCAGCAGCGTAGTGGGTTTGACCAGGGGATTGGGGACTAGCGGGTTTAATGAGCAGTTCTTC	TRBV9	.	TRBD2	TRBJ2-1
CSLLPGQPQHF	TGCAGTTTATTACCAGGGCAGCCCCAGCATTTT	TRBV20-1	.	.	TRBJ1-5
CASSGIRTAIGYTF	TGTGCCAGCTCCGGTATAAGGACCGCGATCGGCTACACCTTC	TRBV28	.	.	TRBJ1-2
CASSPGGTYGYTF	TGTGCCAGCAGCCCAGGGGGGACCTATGGCTACACCTTC	TRBV28	.	TRBD1	TRBJ1-2
CASSLIPGTTNTGELFF	TGTGCCAGCAGCTTAATTCCCGGGACTACAAACACCGGGGAGCTGTTTTTT	TRBV7-3	.	TRBD2	TRBJ2-2
CASSAEPSQMNTEAFF	TGTGCCAGCAGTGCAGAACCATCCCAGATGAACACTGAAGCTTTCTTT	TRBV2	.	.	TRBJ1-1
CASSGVGHRFGEQFF	TGTGCCAGCAGCGGGGTTGGACACCGCTTTGGTGAGCAGTTCTTC	TRBV9	.	.	TRBJ2-1
CASSTASGSYEQYF	TGTGCCAGCAGCACGGCTAGCGGCTCCTACGAGCAGTACTTC	TRBV2	.	TRBD2	TRBJ2-7
CASSQDIMSGRPYEQYF	TGCGCCAGCAGCCAAGATATAATGAGCGGGAGACCCTACGAGCAGTACTTC	TRBV4-1	.	TRBD2	TRBJ2-7
CASSLSLGFQPQHF	TGTGCCAGCAGCTTGTCATTGGGCTTTCAGCCCCAGCATTTT	TRBV5-6	once	.	TRBJ1-5
CASSPSHRIFYGYTF	TGTGCCAGCAGTCCCAGTCACCGGATCTTCTATGGCTACACCTTC	TRBV6-5	.	.	TRBJ1-2
CATSLNGQGGRGELFF	TGTGCCACCAGCCTGAACGGACAGGGGGGCAGGGGGGAGCTGTTTTTT	TRBV15	.	TRBD1	TRBJ2-2
CASSVGAVQETQYF	TGTGCCAGCAGCGTAGGGGCAGTCCAAGAGACCCAGTACTTC	TRBV9	.	.	TRBJ2-5
CASSFSATNLQETQYF	TGTGCCAGCAGTTTTTCGGCCACGAACCTCCAAGAGACCCAGTACTTC	TRBV27	.	.	TRBJ2-5
CASSLGVAKTDTQYF	TGTGCCAGCAGCTTAGGAGTGGCTAAAACAGATACGCAGTATTTT	TRBV7-7	.	.	TRBJ2-3
CASSFVGRNSPLHF	TGTGCCAGCAGTTTCGTGGGAAGGAATTCACCCCTCCACTTT	TRBV25-1	few	.	TRBJ1-6
CASSPLRGKSSYEQYF	TGTGCCAGTAGTCCGTTGCGCGGGAAGAGCTCCTACGAGCAGTACTTC	TRBV19	.	.	TRBJ2-7
CASSLVGNTQETQYF	TGTGCCAGCAGCTTAGTTGGGAACACACAAGAGACCCAGTACTTC	TRBV7-9	.	.	TRBJ2-5
CASSLEGLLSSYEQYF	TGTGCCAGCAGCTTGGAGGGACTTCTAAGCTCCTACGAGCAGTACTTC	TRBV5-4	.	.	TRBJ2-7
CASSLGQGQLGDYGYTF	TGTGCCAGCAGCCTCGGACAGGGCCAGCTAGGGGATTATGGCTACACCTTC	TRBV13	once	TRBD1	TRBJ1-2
CASRPQNSLAGTF	TGCGCCAGCCGCCCGCAGAACAGCTTGGCCGGCACCTTC	TRBV10-2	.	.	TRBJ1-2
CASSLAITDNYGYTF	TGCGCCAGCAGCTTGGCGATAACAGACAACTATGGCTACACCTTC	TRBV5-1	.	.	TRBJ1-2
CASSFFRMNTEAFF	TGCGCCAGCAGCTTCTTCCGGATGAACACTGAAGCTTTCTTT	TRBV5-1	.	.	TRBJ1-1
CASSYSSPSVGYTF	TGTGCCAGCAGTTACTCGTCCCCGTCGGTGGGCTACACCTTC	TRBV6-5	.	.	TRBJ1-2
CASSLAGGGTDTQYF	TGTGCCAGCAGTCTAGCGGGAGGGGGGACAGATACGCAGTATTTT	TRBV6-5	.	TRBD2	TRBJ2-3
CASSLLGGVGAFF	TGTGCCAGCAGCTTACTTGGAGGGGTTGGGGCTTTCTTT	TRBV5-6	.	.	TRBJ1-1
CASSLRFRGLSTDTQYF	TGTGCCAGCAGTTTACGTTTTCGCGGACTTAGCACAGATACGCAGTATTTT	TRBV28	.	.	TRBJ2-3
CASSVGAGVDEQYF	TGTGCCAGCAGCGTAGGGGCGGGCGTTGACGAGCAGTACTTC	TRBV9	.	.	TRBJ2-7
CASSRPGTRHNEQFF	TGCGCCAGCAGCCGGCCCGGGACTAGACATAATGAGCAGTTCTTC	TRBV4-1	.	TRBD2	TRBJ2-1